Presented here are 15 T cell receptor beta chains from one specimen sequenced in a study of blood T cell repertoires in COVID-19 (dated by TCRdb to 2018 to 2021). The library was obtained by the immunoSEQ multiplex PCR assay. Sourced from immuneACCESS, this table was stored by TCRdb with only in-frame sequences that have V and J called. A share of the clones is absent; for the studies checked, an unresolved V gene accounts for under half, and the remainder has no known explanation. The sample includes over 150,000 clones, with around four fifths observed a single time. 6.9% of the sample lies in the top ten. Sequenced material: peripheral blood. All receptors come from a human donor with acute or convalescent COVID-19. The donor label of this sample is uncertain.

This chain links TRBV6-1 with TRBJ2-1, with a weak D call TRBD2 (6 bases). CDR3 length: 15 residues. Germline V CDR1 and CDR2: MNHNS, SASEGT. V was cut by 2 bases and J by 7 bases, with 15 bases left in between. DNA of the CDR3: TGTGCCAGCAGTGAATTTAGCGGAGCCCGGAATGAGCAGTTCTTC. This encodes CASSEFSGARNEQFF.

V usage is TRBV19 and J usage is TRBJ1-2, with 9 bases matching TRBD1. The junction had 8 bases not matched to a gene; V was cut back by 5 bases and J by 7 bases. There are 14 residues in the CDR3. Germline loops: CDR1 LNHDA, CDR2 SQIVND (reference sequence). In DNA, the CDR3 is TGTGCCAGTAGTCCCTGGGACAGGGAAGTTGGCTACACCTTC. As protein: CASSPWDREVGYTF.

This chain links TRBV5-4 with TRBJ2-2, with D possibly being TRBD2 (5 bases). CDR1 and CDR2 from the germline V gene are SGHNT and YYREEE (reference sequence). The CDR3 has 15 residues. Trimming removed 3 bases at V and 8 bases at J, with 17 bases between. The CDR3 protein is CASSSGETSRGELFF. CDR3 DNA: TGTGCCAGCAGCTCCGGGGAGACTTCGAGGGGGGAGCTGTTTTTT.

CDR3 loop: CAWRRDLHYTF. The CDR3, as DNA: TGTGCCTGGAGGCGGGACCTTCACTACACCTTC. The chain links TRBV30 to TRBJ1-2, with a possible D match to TRBD1 (5 bases). Germline values: CDR1 GTSNPN, CDR2 SVGIG (reference sequence). V gave up 3 bases and J gave up 10 bases, with 12 bases separating them. CDR3 length: 11 amino acids.

The rearrangement joins TRBV5-4 to TRBJ1-2; TRBD1 might be the D (6 bases). The CDR3 spans 15 residues. V was trimmed by 3 bases and J by 0 bases, leaving 12 bases between them. From germline, CDR1 is SGHNT and CDR2 YYREEE (reference sequence). CDR3 in amino acids: CASSSGTTANYGYTF. CDR3 sequence (DNA): TGTGCCAGCAGCTCCGGGACAACGGCTAACTATGGCTACACCTTC.

J is TRBJ2-6 and V is TRBV9, with D hard to call. Between the trimmed V and J ends, which lost 3 bases and 0 bases, there was a span of 4 bases. The CDR3 consists of 14 residues. Germline V CDR1 and CDR2: SGDLS, YYNGEE. The CDR3 region has the DNA TGTGCCAGCAGCGCTACCTCTGGGGCCAACGTCCTGACTTTC. It codes for CASSATSGANVLTF.

The genes are TRBV10-3 and TRBJ2-1; the D is unclear. Per germline, CDR1 ENHRY and CDR2 SYGVKD. The CDR3 contains 13 residues. Between the trimmed V and J ends, which lost 3 bases and 8 bases, there was a span of 11 bases. CDR3 protein: CAISDEVRDEQFF. In DNA form, the CDR3 reads TGTGCCATCAGTGACGAAGTGAGAGATGAGCAGTTCTTC.

The chain is built from TRBV19 and TRBJ2-2; the match to TRBD2 covers 10 bases. V lost 2 bases and J lost 1; bases outside the gene matches: 1. The V gene's germline CDR1 is LNHDA and CDR2 SQIVND (reference sequence). CDR3 size: 16 residues. The CDR3 region is CASSIPSGRNTGELFF. The CDR3 nucleotides are TGTGCCAGTAGTATACCTAGCGGGAGGAACACCGGGGAGCTGTTTTTT.

This chain uses TRBV5-4 with TRBJ2-1, with TRBD2 as a possible D gene (6 bases). Germline assignment: CDR1 SGHNT and CDR2 YYREEE (reference sequence). The CDR3 length is 13 residues. The V end was cut by 4 bases, the J end by 8 bases, with 13 bases between. The CDR3 sequence: CASSRTNLYEQFF. The CDR3 bases are TGTGCCAGCAGCCGGACTAATTTGTATGAGCAGTTCTTC.

This clone was observed a single time. The chain uses TRBV7-2 and TRBJ1-2, with 7 bases identical to TRBD1. The CDR3 sequence is 13 residues long. V lost 5 bases to trimming and J lost 7 bases; unmatched junction nucleotides: 7. Germline lookup yields CDR1 SGHTA and CDR2 FQGNSA. CDR3 sequence (DNA): TGTGCCAGCAGCGATCGACAGGGTATTGGCTACACCTTC. Its translation is CASSDRQGIGYTF.

V and J are TRBV5-6 and TRBJ1-3, with D maybe TRBD1 (5 bases). The V end was cut by 4 bases, the J end by 1 base, with 12 bases between. Germline CDR1 SGHDT, CDR2 YYEEEE. This CDR3 has 15 residues. The CDR3 sequence: CASSPTVSSGNTIYF. CDR3 bases: TGTGCCAGCAGCCCGACAGTGAGTTCTGGAAACACCATATATTTT.

The CDR3 here is CASSPGLHTGELFF. As DNA, the CDR3 is TGTGCCAGCAGCCCGGGTCTGCACACCGGGGAGCTGTTTTTT. The rearrangement uses TRBV7-6 and TRBJ2-2; D gene ambiguous. The CDR3 covers 14 residues. V lost 5 bases and J lost 3, with 10 bases in between. In germline, CDR1 is SGHVS, CDR2 FNYEAQ. Variable domain in full (rest from reference TRBV7-6 and TRBJ2-2): GAGVSQSPRYKVTKRGQDVALRCDPISGHVSLYWYRQALGQGPEFLTYFNYEAQQDKSGLPNDRFSAERPEGSISTLTIQRTEQRDSAMYRCASSPGLHTGELFFGEGSRLTVL.

Notes on this clone: An end of the junction does not agree with germline; a read error may underlie this. The chain links TRBV28 to TRBJ1-5, with D possibly being TRBD1 (5 bases). The CDR3 has 14 amino acids. CDR1 is MDHEN, CDR2 SYDVKM, per germline. The CDR3 protein is CASSRLQGNQPQHF. In nucleotides, the CDR3 is TGTGCCAGCAGTCGCCTCCAGGGCAATCAACCCCAGCATTTT.

This clone appeared a few times. This sequence joins TRBV11-2 and TRBJ1-3; D unclear. The germline CDR1 and CDR2 sequences are SGHAT and FQNNGV. This CDR3 has 17 residues. Trimming pared 0 bases from V and 1 base from J, leaving 13 bases between. CDR3 region: CASSLDFGRGSGNTIYF. CDR3 sequence (DNA): TGTGCCAGCAGCTTAGATTTCGGGAGAGGGTCTGGAAACACCATATATTTT. The entire variable domain, with the rest obtained from reference TRBV11-2 and TRBJ1-3, is as follows: EAGVAQSPRYKIIEKRQSVAFWCNPISGHATLYWYQQILGQGPKLLIQFQNNGVVDDSQLPKDRFSAERLKGVDSTLKIQPAKLEDSAVYLCASSLDFGRGSGNTIYFGEGSWLTVV.

CDR3 bases: TGTGCCAGCCCGGGGACAGGAGACCCTCTGAACACTGAAGCTTTCTTT. The encoded protein is CASPGTGDPLNTEAFF. V gene TRBV28 combines with J gene TRBJ1-1; 8 bases agree with TRBD1. V trimming: 8 bases; J trimming: 0 bases; junction bases outside the gene matches: 11. The CDR3 loop spans 16 amino acids. Per the germline V gene, CDR1 is MDHEN and CDR2 is SYDVKM.